The next 8 T cell receptor beta chains were all read from a single sample in a study of shared clonotypes between healthy human individuals. Here immunoSEQ multiplex PCR was the method, and the copy in TCRdb shows in-frame clones only, minus some. The table records roughly 510,000 clones, over 60% of them present only once. Material: PBMCs. Receptor source: a woman aged 35 to 49 in good health. Some clones in this sample may be carry-over from other donors' samples.

The chain uses TRBV29-1 and TRBJ1-2; D remains ambiguous. The germline V gene encodes CDR1 SQVTM and CDR2 ANQGSEA. The CDR3 covers 13 residues. V lost 1 base and J lost 4, with 10 bases in between. CDR3: CSVEGPLGYGYTF. The CDR3 bases are TGCAGCGTTGAAGGTCCCCTGGGCTATGGCTACACCTTC.

J is TRBJ1-4 and V is TRBV5-1, with no clear D. CDR3 length: 14 amino acids. V lost 0 bases to trimming and J lost 10 bases, with 13 bases between them. The V gene's germline CDR1 is SGHRS and CDR2 YFSETQ. The CDR3 DNA reads TGCGCCAGCAGCTTGGCCGGGCCCCCAGGAAAACTGTTTTTT. Translation gives CASSLAGPPGKLFF.

This chain links TRBV10-2 with TRBJ2-1, with a tentative D call TRBD2 (6 bases). The germline CDR1 and CDR2 sequences are WSHSY and SAAADI. The CDR3 covers 14 residues. V was cut by 6 bases and J by 4 bases, with 13 bases left in between. The CDR3 bases are TGCGCCAGCAGCGGCCCCGGGGGATACAATGAGCAGTTCTTC. Encoded protein: CASSGPGGYNEQFF.

The chain recombines TRBV5-1 with TRBJ2-3; 9 bases are shared with TRBD2. V lost 4 bases to trimming and J lost 2 bases; unmatched junction nucleotides: 8. The CDR3 has 16 residues. CDR1 and CDR2 (germline): SGHRS, YFSETQ. The CDR3 sequence: CASSPGASGDTDTQYF. DNA of the CDR3: TGCGCCAGCAGCCCGGGGGCTAGCGGGGACACAGATACGCAGTATTTT. Full variable domain (rest looked up from reference TRBV5-1 and TRBJ2-3): KAGVTQTPRYLIKTRGQQVTLSCSPISGHRSVSWYQQTPGQGLQFLFEYFSETQRNKGNFPGRFSGRQFSNSRSEMNVSTLELGDSALYLCASSPGASGDTDTQYFGPGTRLTVL.

V gene TRBV28 combines with J gene TRBJ1-4; tentative D call: TRBD1 (5 bases). The CDR3 totals 15 residues. Germline lookup yields CDR1 MDHEN and CDR2 SYDVKM. V was cut by 6 bases and J by 7 bases, with 18 bases left in between. CDR3 protein: CASRAWGRASEKLFF. CDR3 in DNA: TGTGCCAGCAGAGCCTGGGGCCGGGCAAGTGAAAAACTGTTTTTT.

The table lists this clone with a few counts. J is TRBJ2-1 and V is TRBV18; TRBD2 matches 13 bases. This CDR3 has 15 residues. CDR1 is KGHSH, CDR2 LQKENI, per germline. V shed 4 bases and J 4 bases; nucleotides not matched to a gene: 1. In DNA, the CDR3 is TGTGCCAGCTCACTGGGACTAGCGGGGTACAATGAGCAGTTCTTC. Amino acids: CASSLGLAGYNEQFF.

The J gene is TRBJ2-2, the V gene TRBV19, with no clear D. Per the germline V gene, CDR1 is LNHDA and CDR2 is SQIVND (reference sequence). Deletions cut 0 bases from V and 0 bases from J, with 14 bases between. This CDR3 contains 18 residues. The CDR3 reads CASSIDNPRSANTGELFF. The DNA of the CDR3 is TGTGCCAGTAGTATAGATAACCCGAGGTCAGCGAACACCGGGGAGCTGTTTTTT. The full variable domain, its missing parts supplied by reference TRBV19 and TRBJ2-2, is DGGITQSPKYLFRKEGQNVTLSCEQNLNHDAMYWYRQDPGQGLRLIYYSQIVNDFQKGDIAEGYSVSREKKESFPLTVTSAQKNPTAFYLCASSIDNPRSANTGELFFGEGSRLTVL.

The V call is TRBV7-9, the J call TRBJ2-7; no clear D. In germline, CDR1 is SEHNR, CDR2 FQNEAQ (reference sequence). Trimming removed 1 base at V and 3 bases at J, with 7 bases between. The CDR3 is 13 residues long. The CDR3 DNA is TGTGCCAGCAGCTTAGGTGATGGCTACGAGCAGTACTTC. Encoded protein: CASSLGDGYEQYF.